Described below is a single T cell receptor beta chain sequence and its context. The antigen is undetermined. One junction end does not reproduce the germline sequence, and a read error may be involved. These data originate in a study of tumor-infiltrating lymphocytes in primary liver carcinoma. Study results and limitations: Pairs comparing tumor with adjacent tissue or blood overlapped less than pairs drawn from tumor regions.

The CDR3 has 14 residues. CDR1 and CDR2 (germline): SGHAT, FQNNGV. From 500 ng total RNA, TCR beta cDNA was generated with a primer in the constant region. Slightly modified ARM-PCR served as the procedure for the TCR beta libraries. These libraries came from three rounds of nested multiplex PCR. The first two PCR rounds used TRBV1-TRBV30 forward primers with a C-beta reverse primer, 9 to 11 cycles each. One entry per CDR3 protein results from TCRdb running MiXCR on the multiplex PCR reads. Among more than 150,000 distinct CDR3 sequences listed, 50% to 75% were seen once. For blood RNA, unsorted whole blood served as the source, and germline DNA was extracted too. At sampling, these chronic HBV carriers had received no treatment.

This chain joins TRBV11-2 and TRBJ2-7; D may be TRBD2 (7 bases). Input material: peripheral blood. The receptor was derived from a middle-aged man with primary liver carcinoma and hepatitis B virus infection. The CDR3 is CANSLQLGGGLQYF. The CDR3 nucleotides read TGTGCCAACAGCTTACAATTGGGGGGGGGGCTGCAGTACTTC. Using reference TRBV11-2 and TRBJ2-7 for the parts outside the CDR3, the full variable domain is EAGVAQSPRYKIIEKRQSVAFWCNPISGHATLYWYQQILGQGPKLLIQFQNNGVVDDSQLPKDRFSAERLKGVDSTLKIQPAKLEDSAVYLCANSLQLGGGLQYFGPGTRLTVT.